This note documents a single TCR beta chain sequence. This entry is derived from a study of blood T cell repertoires in COVID-19. Study-wide background: Both acute and convalescent COVID-19 samples were obtained from the United States, Italy and Spain. From T cells, B-cell-depleted T cells, or PBMCs came the material, which was cDNA or gDNA.

Between the trimmed V and J ends, which lost 0 bases and 6 bases, there was a span of 12 bases. CDR1 is SEHNR and CDR2 is FQNEAQ in the germline V gene (reference sequence). The CDR3 sequence is 15 residues long. As originally analysed: By means of reference gene primer amplification, nucleated cell counts were estimated. Profiled with immunoSEQ multiplex PCR; TCRdb holds only in-frame clones, not every one. D and trimming come from the DNA, and the V and J calls and clone size come from that table. This sample carries around 30,000 clones, over 75% of them seen once, and the ten largest clones take around 9.1%.

This receptor was identified in a man aged 55 to 70 with acute or convalescent COVID-19. The sequenced sample consisted of peripheral blood. The chain recombines TRBV7-9 with TRBJ2-1, with D perhaps matching TRBD2 (5 bases). For the CDR3, the DNA is TGTGCCAGCAGCTTAGCTAGGAGGATCGGCAATGAGCAGTTCTTC. Protein sequence: CASSLARRIGNEQFF.